This TCR beta chain was identified in a study of blood T cell repertoires in COVID-19. Across the study: T cells, B-cell-depleted T cells, or PBMCs supplied cDNA or gDNA.

In the authors' methods: Reference gene primer amplification yielded estimated nucleated cell counts. Only in-frame clones appear in the TCRdb table, and some are missing; sequencing was by immunoSEQ multiplex PCR. The D gene and trimming were derived from the DNA, and the V and J assignments and clone size from that table. This sample carries 150,000 to 180,000 clones, 75% to 90% of them seen once, and the ten largest clones take about 16%. Germline V CDR1 and CDR2: SQVTM, ANQGSEA. V lost 7 bases and J lost 4, with 25 bases in between. CDR3 size: 16 residues. This sequence joins TRBV29-1 and TRBJ1-2; tentative D call: TRBD1 (5 bases). This TCR was sampled from a woman between 40 and 50 years old with acute or convalescent COVID-19. The sample consisted of peripheral blood. CDR3 DNA sequence: TGCAGCGCCGAGAAAAGCAGCGGGGGTGGCGTCTATGGCTACACCTTC. Protein sequence: CSAEKSSGGGVYGYTF.